This T cell receptor beta chain appears in the sequencing data of a study of T cell repertoires in cytomegalovirus infection. MiXCR was run by TCRdb on the reads, yielding one entry per CDR3 protein. The repertoire includes 350,000 to 550,000 distinct CDR3 sequences, about a third of them detected once, and approximately 15% sits in the top ten. The CDR3 has 20 residues. V shed 4 bases and J 1 base; nucleotides not matched to a gene: 20. Germline CDR1 is SGHDT and CDR2 is YYEEEE. This clonotype was counted only a few times. Specimen: PBMCs. This receptor was obtained from a human donor in good health (CMV status not recorded). Some clones in this sample may be carry-over from other donors' samples. The chain links TRBV5-6 to TRBJ1-1; 9 bases map to TRBD1. The DNA of the CDR3 is TGTGCCAGCAGCATCCGGGACAGGGACATGGGGTCTCTGTGGAACACTGAAGCTTTCTTT. It encodes CASSIRDRDMGSLWNTEAFF.